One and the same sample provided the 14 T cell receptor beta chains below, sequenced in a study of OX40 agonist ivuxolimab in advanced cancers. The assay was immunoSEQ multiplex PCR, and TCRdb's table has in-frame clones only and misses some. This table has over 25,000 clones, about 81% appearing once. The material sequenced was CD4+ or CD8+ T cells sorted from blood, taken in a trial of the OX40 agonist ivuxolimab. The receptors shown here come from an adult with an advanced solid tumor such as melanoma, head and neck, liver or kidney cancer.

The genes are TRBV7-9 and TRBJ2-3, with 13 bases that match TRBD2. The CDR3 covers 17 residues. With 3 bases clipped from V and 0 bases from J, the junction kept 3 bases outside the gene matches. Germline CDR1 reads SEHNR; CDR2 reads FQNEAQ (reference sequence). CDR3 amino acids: CASSFRTSGRSTDTQYF. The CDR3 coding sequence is TGTGCCAGCAGCTTTAGGACTAGCGGGAGAAGCACAGATACGCAGTATTTT.

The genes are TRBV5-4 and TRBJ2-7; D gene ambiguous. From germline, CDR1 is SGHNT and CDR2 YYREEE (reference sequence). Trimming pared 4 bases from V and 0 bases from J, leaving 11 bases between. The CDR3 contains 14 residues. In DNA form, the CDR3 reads TGTGCCAGCAGCGTCCGGACGGCCTCCTACGAGCAGTACTTC. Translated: CASSVRTASYEQYF.

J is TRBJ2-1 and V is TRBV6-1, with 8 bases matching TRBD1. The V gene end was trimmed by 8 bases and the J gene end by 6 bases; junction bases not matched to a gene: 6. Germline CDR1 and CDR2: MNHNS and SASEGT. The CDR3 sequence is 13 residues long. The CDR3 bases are TGTGCCAGCTGCCCCACAGGGGGCAATGAGCAGTTCTTC. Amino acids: CASCPTGGNEQFF.

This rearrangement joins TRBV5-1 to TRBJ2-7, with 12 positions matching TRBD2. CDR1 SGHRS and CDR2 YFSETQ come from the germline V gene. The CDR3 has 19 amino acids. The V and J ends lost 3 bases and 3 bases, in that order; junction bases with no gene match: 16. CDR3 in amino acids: CASSWGTHGLAGNFYEQYF. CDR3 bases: TGCGCCAGCAGCTGGGGGACCCATGGACTAGCGGGAAACTTCTACGAGCAGTACTTC. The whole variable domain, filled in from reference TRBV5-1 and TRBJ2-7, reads KAGVTQTPRYLIKTRGQQVTLSCSPISGHRSVSWYQQTPGQGLQFLFEYFSETQRNKGNFPGRFSGRQFSNSRSEMNVSTLELGDSALYLCASSWGTHGLAGNFYEQYFGPGTRLTVT.

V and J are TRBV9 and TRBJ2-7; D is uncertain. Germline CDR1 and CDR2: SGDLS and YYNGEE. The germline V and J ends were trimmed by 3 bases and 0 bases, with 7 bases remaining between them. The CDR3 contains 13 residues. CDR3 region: CASSATPSYEQYF. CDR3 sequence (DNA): TGTGCCAGCAGCGCGACCCCCTCCTACGAGCAGTACTTC.

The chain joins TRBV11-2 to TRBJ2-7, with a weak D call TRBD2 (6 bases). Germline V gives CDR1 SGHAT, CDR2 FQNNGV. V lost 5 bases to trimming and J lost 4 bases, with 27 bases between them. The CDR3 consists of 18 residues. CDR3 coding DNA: TGTGCCAGCAGCCCCGCCGGTTGGGCGGCGGGAAGTGGGTACGAGCAGTACTTC. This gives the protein CASSPAGWAAGSGYEQYF.

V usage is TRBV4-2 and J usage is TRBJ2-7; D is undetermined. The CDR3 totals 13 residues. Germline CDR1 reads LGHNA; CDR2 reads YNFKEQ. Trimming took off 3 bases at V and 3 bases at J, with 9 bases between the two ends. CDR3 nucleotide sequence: TGTGCCAGCAGCCACCAACCTAGCTACGAGCAGTACTTC. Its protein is CASSHQPSYEQYF.

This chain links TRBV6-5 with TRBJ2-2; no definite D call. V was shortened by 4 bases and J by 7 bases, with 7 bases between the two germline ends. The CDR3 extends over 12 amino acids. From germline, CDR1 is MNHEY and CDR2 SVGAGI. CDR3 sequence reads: CASSSTGGELFF. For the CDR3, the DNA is TGTGCCAGCAGTTCCACGGGCGGGGAGCTGTTTTTT.

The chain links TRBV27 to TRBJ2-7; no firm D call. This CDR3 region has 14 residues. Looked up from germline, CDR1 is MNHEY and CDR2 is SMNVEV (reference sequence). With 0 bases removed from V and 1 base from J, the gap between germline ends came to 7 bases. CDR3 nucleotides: TGTGCCAGCAGTTTATCGCCGATTTCCTACGAGCAGTACTTC. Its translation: CASSLSPISYEQYF.

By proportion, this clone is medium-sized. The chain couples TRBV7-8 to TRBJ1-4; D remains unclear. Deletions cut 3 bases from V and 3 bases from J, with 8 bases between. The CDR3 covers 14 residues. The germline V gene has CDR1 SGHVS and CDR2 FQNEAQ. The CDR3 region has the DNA TGTGCCAGCAGCTTCGGAGGGTCTAATGAAAAACTGTTTTTT. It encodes CASSFGGSNEKLFF.

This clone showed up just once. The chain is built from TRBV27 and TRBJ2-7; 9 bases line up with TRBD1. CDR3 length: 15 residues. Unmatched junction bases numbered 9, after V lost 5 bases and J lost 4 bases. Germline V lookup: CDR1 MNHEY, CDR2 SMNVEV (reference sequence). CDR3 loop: CASSPTGTGRYEQYF. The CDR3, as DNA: TGTGCCAGCAGTCCCACCGGGACAGGGAGATACGAGCAGTACTTC.

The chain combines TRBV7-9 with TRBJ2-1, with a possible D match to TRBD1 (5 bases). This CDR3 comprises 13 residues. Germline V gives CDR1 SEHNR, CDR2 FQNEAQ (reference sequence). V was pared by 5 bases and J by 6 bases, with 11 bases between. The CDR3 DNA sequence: TGTGCCAGCAGCCCAGCAGGGATCAATGAGCAGTTCTTC. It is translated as CASSPAGINEQFF.

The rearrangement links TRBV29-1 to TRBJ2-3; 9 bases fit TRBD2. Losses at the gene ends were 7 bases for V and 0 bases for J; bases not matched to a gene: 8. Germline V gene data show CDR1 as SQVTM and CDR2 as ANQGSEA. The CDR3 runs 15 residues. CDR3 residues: CSGGAGGSSTDTQYF. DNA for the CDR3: TGCAGCGGGGGAGCGGGAGGCTCTAGCACAGATACGCAGTATTTT.

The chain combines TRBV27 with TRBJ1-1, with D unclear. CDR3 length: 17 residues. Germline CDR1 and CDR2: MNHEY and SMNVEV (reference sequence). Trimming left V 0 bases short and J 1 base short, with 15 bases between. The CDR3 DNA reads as TGTGCCAGCAGTTTATCAACCCTGGAGCAAACGAACACTGAAGCTTTCTTT. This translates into CASSLSTLEQTNTEAFF.